This T cell receptor beta chain originates from a study of blood T cells in healthy people across ages. Whole-study context: Using template switching, researchers captured about one barcoded beta molecule for each two T cells.

The authors drew 8.5 to 10 milliliters of peripheral blood from each donor. The authors ran a second PCR of about 6 to 12 cycles using a sample-barcoded 5' primer and a J-beta primer mix. The template-switch adaptor was a 5' adaptor with 12 random nucleotides. It tagged each cDNA molecule. TCRdb re-called the 5' RACE reads with MiXCR, one entry per CDR3 protein. The table has 600,000 to 650,000 distinct CDR3 sequences, 58% seen once. CDR3 length equals 16 residues. Germline assignment: CDR1 SGHNT and CDR2 YYREEE (reference sequence). The TCR comes from a man aged 55 to 70 in good health. The chain is built from TRBV5-4 and TRBJ2-7, with unresolved D. The J call is doubtful: the DNA matches TRBJ2-5 better. Sequencing was done on a sample of blood. The CDR3 loop is CASSPRASVSRETQYF. The CDR3 bases are TGTGCCAGCAGCCCCCGAGCGTCAGTGAGCAGGGAGACCCAGTACTTC.